Reported below is one TCR beta chain. The record originates from a study of blood T cell repertoires in COVID-19. Study-level background: Sources were T cells, B-cell-depleted T cells, or PBMCs; the material itself was cDNA or gDNA.

Looked up from germline, CDR1 is MGHDK and CDR2 is SYGVNS. The CDR3 is 15 residues long. With 0 bases clipped from V and 9 bases from J, the junction kept 6 bases outside the gene matches. In the authors' methods: Amplifying reference gene primers gave estimates of nucleated cell counts. Data came from immunoSEQ multiplex PCR; TCRdb stores just in-frame clones and leaves some out. V and J calls and clone size are given by that table; D and trimming were obtained from the DNA. This table has around 67,000 clones, over 65% appearing once. The chain combines TRBV25-1 with TRBJ1-1, with 11 bases matching TRBD1. Sequencing used peripheral blood. The clonotype was recovered from a woman in her sixties or seventies with acute or convalescent COVID-19. CDR3 DNA sequence: TGTGCCAGCAGTGAATACGGACAGGGGGCAGCGCAAGCTTTCTTT. Its protein product is CASSEYGQGAAQAFF.